These 18 T cell receptor beta chains were all obtained from the same sample, sequenced in a study of blood T cell repertoires in COVID-19. TCRdb keeps only in-frame clones here, not all; method: immunoSEQ multiplex PCR. The sample records roughly 200,000 clones, 80% to 90% being singletons. Sequencing was carried out using peripheral blood. The receptor set was obtained from a human donor in a cohort sampled during active COVID-19.

The V call is TRBV28, the J call TRBJ2-7; TRBD1 matches 12 bases. V lost 5 bases, J lost 6 bases, and 8 bases stayed unmatched. Germline values: CDR1 MDHEN, CDR2 SYDVKM. The CDR3 contains 15 residues. CDR3 nucleotides: TGTGCCAGCAGTCGTCCGGGACAGGGGGCCGGCGAGCAGTACTTC. This gives the protein CASSRPGQGAGEQYF.

The rearrangement uses TRBV30 and TRBJ2-7; 8 nucleotides match TRBD2. The CDR3 consists of 13 residues. With V trimmed by 0 bases and J by 11 bases, 9 bases remained unmatched. CDR1 GTSNPN and CDR2 SVGIG come from the germline V gene (reference sequence). The DNA for the CDR3 is TGTGCCTGGAGTGTACTTGCGGGAGGCACCGAGTACTTC. Protein sequence: CAWSVLAGGTEYF.

This clone was seen only once. The rearrangement uses TRBV7-2 and TRBJ2-7; 11 bases are a match to TRBD2. With V trimmed by 5 bases and J by 2 bases, 8 bases remained unmatched. The germline V gene has CDR1 SGHTA and CDR2 FQGNSA. The CDR3 runs 16 residues. The CDR3: CASSVGLAGTAYEQYF. The CDR3 coding sequence is TGTGCCAGCAGCGTCGGACTAGCGGGCACGGCCTACGAGCAGTACTTC. Full variable domain (outside the CDR3, taken from reference TRBV7-2 and TRBJ2-7): GAGVSQSPSNKVTEKGKDVELRCDPISGHTALYWYRQSLGQGLEFLIYFQGNSAPDKSGLPSDRFSAERTGGSVSTLTIQRTQQEDSAVYLCASSVGLAGTAYEQYFGPGTRLTVT.

The chain joins TRBV30 to TRBJ1-5; 7 bases line up with TRBD1. The CDR3 contains 14 residues. V dropped 2 bases and J dropped 3; count of bases not matched to a gene: 4. Germline CDR1 and CDR2: GTSNPN and SVGIG (reference sequence). The DNA of the CDR3 is TGTGCCTGGAGTATGACAGGGAACAATCAGCCCCAGCATTTT. Its protein is CAWSMTGNNQPQHF.

This clone turned up a few times. The chain combines TRBV4-1 with TRBJ1-5; D unresolved. Germline assignment: CDR1 MGHRA and CDR2 YSYEKL. CDR3 length: 15 amino acids. Trimming cost V 4 bases and J 5 bases, with 15 bases left between them. CDR3 residues: CASSPSGSQYQPQHF. CDR3 nucleotides: TGCGCCAGCAGCCCTTCCGGGTCACAATATCAGCCCCAGCATTTT.

The CDR3 is CASAQNRDMNTEAFF. The CDR3 DNA is TGTGCCAGCGCTCAGAACAGGGACATGAACACTGAAGCTTTCTTT. J is TRBJ1-1 and V is TRBV6-5, with D perhaps matching TRBD1 (6 bases). The germline CDR1 and CDR2 sequences are MNHEY and SVGAGI. The CDR3 loop spans 15 amino acids. V was cut by 8 bases and J by 0 bases, with 16 bases left in between.

This clone appeared a single time. This chain links TRBV30 with TRBJ1-5, with D possibly being TRBD1 (5 bases). CDR1 is GTSNPN, CDR2 SVGIG, per germline (reference sequence). The CDR3 consists of 13 residues. Between the trimmed V and J ends, which lost 2 bases and 7 bases, there was a span of 12 bases. This CDR3 is CAWSSQGVQPQHF. The CDR3 DNA follows: TGTGCCTGGAGTAGCCAGGGTGTCCAGCCCCAGCATTTT.

J is TRBJ1-2 and V is TRBV4-1, with TRBD1 as a possible D gene (6 bases). Trimming cost V 3 bases and J 5 bases, with 10 bases left between them. Germline V gene lookup returns CDR1 MGHRA and CDR2 YSYEKL. The length of the CDR3 is 13 residues. CDR3 in amino acids: CASSQDSLYGYTF. The CDR3 DNA reads TGCGCCAGCAGCCAGGACAGCCTTTATGGCTACACCTTC.

This chain links TRBV29-1 with TRBJ2-7, with D maybe TRBD2 (5 bases). CDR1 is SQVTM and CDR2 is ANQGSEA in the germline V gene. Trimming stripped 4 bases from V and 0 bases from J, with 7 bases between. This CDR3 region has 12 residues. The CDR3 spells CSVGEYSYEQYF. The CDR3 nucleotides read TGCAGCGTTGGGGAGTACTCCTACGAGCAGTACTTC.

This clone was seen just once. The rearrangement uses TRBV28 and TRBJ2-1; a weak D match, TRBD2 (6 bases). The CDR3 is made up of 15 amino acids. Germline V lookup: CDR1 MDHEN, CDR2 SYDVKM. Trimming removed 6 bases from V and 4 bases from J, with 16 bases in between. Here the CDR3 reads CASSTGTLFYNEQFF. The CDR3 DNA is TGTGCCAGCAGCACCGGGACTCTCTTTTACAATGAGCAGTTCTTC.

This chain links TRBV6-5 with TRBJ1-5; D might be TRBD1 (5 bases). The V gene's germline CDR1 is MNHEY and CDR2 SVGAGI. The ends were cut back, 6 bases at V and 7 bases at J, with 19 bases in the middle. The CDR3 length is 15 residues. CDR3 sequence: CASSLNGGGRQPQHF. CDR3 DNA: TGTGCCAGCAGCCTCAATGGGGGGGGGAGGCAGCCCCAGCATTTT.

This sequence joins TRBV29-1 and TRBJ2-1; perhaps TRBD2 as D (6 bases). Trimming left V 0 bases short and J 4 bases short, with 7 bases between. CDR3 size: 13 residues. Per germline, CDR1 SQVTM and CDR2 ANQGSEA. CDR3 DNA: TGCAGCGTTGAAGATCGGGGGTACAATGAGCAGTTCTTC. Translating it yields CSVEDRGYNEQFF.

V gene TRBV18 combines with J gene TRBJ2-5; TRBD1 aligns across 7 bases. The CDR3 covers 16 residues. J lost 3 bases, V lost 4 bases, and 11 bases had no gene match. Germline V gene sequence: CDR1 KGHSH, CDR2 LQKENI. CDR3 protein: CASSHWGTGEKETQYF. CDR3 coding DNA: TGTGCCAGCTCACACTGGGGAACAGGGGAGAAAGAGACCCAGTACTTC.

The chain links TRBV5-1 to TRBJ2-3; the match to TRBD2 covers 7 bases. The CDR3 covers 17 residues. CDR1 is SGHRS and CDR2 is YFSETQ in the germline V gene. V trimming: 1 base; J trimming: 2 bases; junction bases outside the gene matches: 10. The CDR3 loop reads CASSLIQLARNTDTQYF. DNA of the CDR3: TGCGCCAGCAGCTTGATCCAACTAGCGCGGAACACAGATACGCAGTATTTT.

This chain links TRBV27 with TRBJ1-1; TRBD1 aligns across 7 bases. V shed 4 bases and J 2 bases; nucleotides not matched to a gene: 7. Germline-derived CDR1 and CDR2 are MNHEY and SMNVEV (reference sequence). The CDR3 loop spans 15 amino acids. The CDR3 here is CASSSPNRGNTEAFF. CDR3 nucleotides: TGTGCCAGCAGTTCGCCGAACAGGGGCAACACTGAAGCTTTCTTT.

This clone occurred once. Other DNA sequences in this specimen translate into the identical CDR3. The rearrangement links TRBV10-3 to TRBJ2-1; TRBD2 is a possible D gene (6 bases). The V gene lost 6 bases and the J gene lost 7 bases, with 7 bases spanning the gap. This CDR3 has 11 amino acids. Germline assignment: CDR1 ENHRY and CDR2 SYGVKD. CDR3 nucleotides: TGTGCCATCAGCGCGGGAAATGAGCAGTTCTTC. This codes for CAISAGNEQFF.

The chain couples TRBV9 to TRBJ2-1, with 7 bases matching TRBD1. CDR1 is SGDLS and CDR2 is YYNGEE in the germline V gene. This CDR3 contains 13 residues. V lost 4 bases, J lost 6 bases, and 4 bases stayed unmatched. CDR3 bases: TGTGCCAGCAGCCGAGGGACAGCCAATGAGCAGTTCTTC. Its translation: CASSRGTANEQFF.

The chain is built from TRBV29-1 and TRBJ1-1, with TRBD1 matching 8 bases. The CDR3 contains 12 residues. CDR1 SQVTM and CDR2 ANQGSEA come from the germline V gene. V shed 6 bases, J shed 4 bases, and the junction held 4 bases outside the gene matches. In DNA, the CDR3 is TGCAGCGTCGAAACAGGGGGCACTGAAGCTTTCTTT. Translation gives CSVETGGTEAFF. Variable domain in full (rest from reference TRBV29-1 and TRBJ1-1): SAVISQKPSRDICQRGTSLTIQCQVDSQVTMMFWYRQQPGQSLTLIATANQGSEATYESGFVIDKFPISRPNLTFSTLTVSNMSPEDSSIYLCSVETGGTEAFFGQGTRLTVV.